The 8 T cell receptor beta chains in this list originate from one sample, sequenced in a study of blood T cell repertoires in COVID-19. This table comes from immunoSEQ multiplex PCR, and its TCRdb copy is limited to in-frame clones, with some not included. The repertoire holds some 110,000 clones, with approximately 82% as singletons. Sequencing was performed on peripheral blood. These receptors all stem from a man between 70 and 80 years old with active or convalescent COVID-19.

This chain connects TRBV7-9 to TRBJ1-5, with TRBD1 matching over 10 bases. V lost 3 bases to trimming and J lost 2 bases; unmatched junction nucleotides: 4. The CDR3 extends over 16 amino acids. The germline gives CDR1 SEHNR, CDR2 FQNEAQ (reference sequence). In DNA, the CDR3 is TGTGCCAGCAGCTTGGACAGGGGGATGGGCAATCAGCCCCAGCATTTT. Its protein product is CASSLDRGMGNQPQHF.

This clone was found once. V usage is TRBV19 and J usage is TRBJ1-5, with no clear D. Germline assignment: CDR1 LNHDA and CDR2 SQIVND (reference sequence). Trimming took 7 bases from V and 0 from J, leaving 13 bases between them. There are 15 residues in the CDR3. The CDR3 DNA is TGTGCCAGTACCGAGGTAGGGAGTAGCAATCAGCCCCAGCATTTT. Its translation is CASTEVGSSNQPQHF.

J is TRBJ2-1 and V is TRBV5-5; D is possibly TRBD2 (5 bases). Trimming left V 3 bases short and J 3 bases short, with 10 bases between. Germline V gene data show CDR1 as SGHKS and CDR2 as YYEKEE (reference sequence). This CDR3 region has 14 residues. CDR3 DNA sequence: TGTGCCAGCAGCTCTTCCGGGAACTACAATGAGCAGTTCTTC. It specifies CASSSSGNYNEQFF.

The rearrangement joins TRBV4-1 to TRBJ1-2; 7 nucleotides align to TRBD1. This CDR3 spans 14 amino acids. V lost 1 base and J lost 4; bases outside the gene matches: 3. Germline assignment: CDR1 MGHRA and CDR2 YSYEKL. The CDR3 DNA follows: TGCGCCAGCAGCCAAGTGACAGGGATCTATGGCTACACCTTC. This encodes CASSQVTGIYGYTF.

The V and J genes are TRBV6-5 and TRBJ2-2; 7 bases align to TRBD1. Germline loops: CDR1 MNHEY, CDR2 SVGAGI. The CDR3 extends over 14 amino acids. The V segment lost 5 bases and the J segment 4 bases; nucleotides outside the gene matches: 4. The CDR3 DNA reads as TGTGCCAGCAGTAAGACAGGGATCACCGGGGAGCTGTTTTTT. Encoded protein: CASSKTGITGELFF.

The chain couples TRBV7-9 to TRBJ2-5; D possibly corresponds to TRBD2 (6 bases). Germline CDR1 reads SEHNR; CDR2 reads FQNEAQ (reference sequence). The CDR3 covers 16 residues. The V end was cut by 3 bases, the J end by 2 bases, with 16 bases between. This CDR3 reads CASSLSGWDSQETQYF. For the CDR3, the DNA is TGTGCCAGCAGCTTGTCGGGGTGGGACTCGCAAGAGACCCAGTACTTC. The full variable domain, its missing parts supplied by reference TRBV7-9 and TRBJ2-5, is DTGVSQNPRHKITKRGQNVTFRCDPISEHNRLYWYRQTLGQGPEFLTYFQNEAQLEKSRLLSDRFSAERPKGSFSTLEIQRTEQGDSAMYLCASSLSGWDSQETQYFGPGTRLLVL.

This clone was seen just once. The chain couples TRBV18 to TRBJ1-3, with 9 bases matching TRBD1. Germline CDR1 reads KGHSH; CDR2 reads LQKENI. Germline trimming cut 2 bases from V and 2 bases from J; bases unmatched to any gene: 7. CDR3 size: 17 residues. The CDR3 DNA reads as TGTGCCAGCTCACCAGCGACAGGGGGTGGCCCTGGAAACACCATATATTTT. It translates to CASSPATGGGPGNTIYF.

The chain uses TRBV18 and TRBJ1-1, with D possibly TRBD1 on 5 matching bases. Germline-derived CDR1 and CDR2 are KGHSH and LQKENI. The CDR3 extends over 14 amino acids. V shed 2 bases and J shed 8 bases, with 15 bases lying between them. The chain's CDR3 is CASSPGAASIEAFF. In DNA form, the CDR3 reads TGTGCCAGCTCACCAGGGGCAGCCTCCATAGAAGCTTTCTTT.